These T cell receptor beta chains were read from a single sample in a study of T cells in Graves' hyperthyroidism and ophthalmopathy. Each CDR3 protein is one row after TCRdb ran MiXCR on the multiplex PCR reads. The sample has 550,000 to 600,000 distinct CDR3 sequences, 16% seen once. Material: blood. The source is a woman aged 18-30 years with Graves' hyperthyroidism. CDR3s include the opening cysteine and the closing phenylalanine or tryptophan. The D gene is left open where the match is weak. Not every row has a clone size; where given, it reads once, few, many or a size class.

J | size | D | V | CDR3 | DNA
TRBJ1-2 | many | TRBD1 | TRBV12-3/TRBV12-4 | CASSLRTGVDGYTF | TGTGCCAGCAGTTTAAGGACAGGTGTTGATGGCTACACCTTC
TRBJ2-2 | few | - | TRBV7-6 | CASSLASEGPGELFF | TGTGCCAGCAGCTTAGCCTCGGAGGGCCCCGGGGAGCTGTTTTTT
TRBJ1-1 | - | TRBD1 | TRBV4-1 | CASSQGTGVNTEAFF | TGCGCCAGCAGCCAGGGGACAGGGGTGAACACTGAAGCTTTCTTT
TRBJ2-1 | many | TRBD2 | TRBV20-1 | CSARRLAGNEQFF | TGCAGTGCTAGACGCCTAGCGGGCAATGAGCAGTTCTTC
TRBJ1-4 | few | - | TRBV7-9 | CASSLGMKFFLDEKLFF | TGTGCCAGCAGCTTAGGGATGAAGTTCTTTCTGGATGAAAAACTGTTTTTT
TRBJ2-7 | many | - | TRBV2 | CASSVGVGQARYEQYF | TGTGCCAGCAGTGTTGGGGTAGGACAAGCAAGGTACGAGCAGTACTTC
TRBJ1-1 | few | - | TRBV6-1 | CASSLAGGDEAFF | TGTGCCAGCAGTTTGGCCGGGGGTGATGAAGCTTTCTTT
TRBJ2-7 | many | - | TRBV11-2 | CASSNTAEQYF | TGTGCCAGCAGCAACACGGCGGAGCAGTACTTC
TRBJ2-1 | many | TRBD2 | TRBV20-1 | CSARLSGRKSSYNEQFF | TGCAGTGCTAGGCTTAGCGGGAGGAAAAGCTCCTACAATGAGCAGTTCTTC
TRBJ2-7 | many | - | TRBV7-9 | CASGGTAYEQYF | TGTGCCAGCGGGGGCACCGCCTACGAGCAGTACTTC
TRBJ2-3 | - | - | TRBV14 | CASSQDLPGRDTQYF | TGTGCCAGCAGCCAAGACCTCCCAGGGAGGGATACGCAGTATTTT
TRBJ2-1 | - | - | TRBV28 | CASSFLGPGRVEQFF | TGTGCCAGCAGTTTTCTTGGCCCAGGGAGAGTTGAGCAGTTCTTC
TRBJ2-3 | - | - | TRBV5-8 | CASSPDADTQYF | TGTGCCAGCAGCCCGGACGCAGATACGCAGTATTTT
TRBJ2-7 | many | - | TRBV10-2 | CASSESSGGIPYEQYF | TGCGCCAGCAGTGAGTCATCTGGCGGGATCCCCTACGAGCAGTACTTC
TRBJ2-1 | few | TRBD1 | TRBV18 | CASSQLLQGARVNEQFF | TGTGCCAGCTCACAGCTACTACAGGGGGCGCGGGTCAATGAGCAGTTCTTC
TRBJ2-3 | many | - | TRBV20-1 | CSARDPASTDTQYF | TGCAGTGCTAGAGATCCGGCTAGCACAGATACGCAGTATTTT
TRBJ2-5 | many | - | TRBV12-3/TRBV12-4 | CASSLVGGRETQYF | TGTGCCAGCAGTTTAGTAGGGGGGCGGGAGACCCAGTACTTC
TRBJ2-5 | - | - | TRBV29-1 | CSVERSNTGETQYF | TGCAGCGTTGAAAGGTCTAATACCGGAGAGACCCAGTACTTC
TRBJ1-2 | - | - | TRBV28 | CASSSGPAQVYGYTF | TGTGCCAGCAGTTCCGGGCCGGCCCAAGTCTATGGCTACACCTTC
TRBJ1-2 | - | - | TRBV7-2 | CASSPHAGLNHGYTF | TGTGCCAGCAGCCCCCATGCCGGCCTTAACCATGGCTACACCTTC
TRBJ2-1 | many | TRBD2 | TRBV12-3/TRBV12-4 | CASNLELGGRGYNEQFF | TGTGCCAGCAACCTTGAGTTGGGCGGGAGAGGCTACAATGAGCAGTTCTTC
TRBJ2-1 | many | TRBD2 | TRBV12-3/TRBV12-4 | CASSLTGLEGPGQFF | TGTGCCAGCAGTTTAACGGGACTAGAGGGCCCGGGGCAGTTCTTC
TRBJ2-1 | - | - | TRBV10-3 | CAIKERVSSYNEQFF | TGTGCCATCAAGGAGAGGGTAAGCTCCTACAATGAGCAGTTCTTC
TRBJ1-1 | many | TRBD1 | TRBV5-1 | CASSGTGRDTEAFF | TGCGCCAGCAGCGGGACAGGGAGGGACACTGAAGCTTTCTTT
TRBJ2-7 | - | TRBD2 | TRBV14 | CASSLELADLSSYEQYF | TGTGCCAGCAGCCTGGAACTAGCGGACCTTAGCTCCTACGAGCAGTACTTC
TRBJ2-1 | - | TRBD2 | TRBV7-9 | CASSLVRAGGLNEQFF | TGTGCCAGCAGCTTAGTGAGAGCGGGGGGGCTCAATGAGCAGTTCTTC
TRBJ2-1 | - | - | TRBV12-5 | CASGLGQSTYNEQFF | TGTGCTAGTGGTTTGGGACAAAGTACCTACAATGAGCAGTTCTTC
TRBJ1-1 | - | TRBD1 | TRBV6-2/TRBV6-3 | CARVQGTEAFF | TGTGCCAGGGTACAGGGGACTGAAGCTTTCTTT
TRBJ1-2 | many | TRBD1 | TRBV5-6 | CASSLSGAGGEGYGYTF | TGTGCCAGCAGCTTGTCGGGAGCAGGGGGCGAAGGCTATGGCTACACCTTC
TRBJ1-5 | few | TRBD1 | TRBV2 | CASSTGQGHNQPQHF | TGTGCCAGCAGTACGGGACAGGGGCACAATCAGCCCCAGCATTTT
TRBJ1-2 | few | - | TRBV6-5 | CASSYSPAPVRGGYTF | TGTGCCAGCAGTTACTCGCCAGCCCCGGTTAGAGGAGGCTACACCTTC
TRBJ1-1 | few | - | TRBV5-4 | CASSVDSNTEAFF | TGTGCCAGCAGCGTGGACAGCAACACTGAAGCTTTCTTT
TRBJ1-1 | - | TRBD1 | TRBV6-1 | CASLPLTGGNTEAFF | TGTGCCAGCTTACCCCTGACAGGGGGGAACACTGAAGCTTTCTTT
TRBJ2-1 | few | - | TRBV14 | CASSQVERGFSYNEQFF | TGTGCCAGCAGCCAGGTGGAGAGGGGTTTCTCCTACAATGAGCAGTTCTTC
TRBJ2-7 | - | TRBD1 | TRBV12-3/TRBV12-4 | CASSSPGQGADEQYF | TGTGCCAGCAGTTCCCCCGGACAGGGGGCTGACGAGCAGTACTTC
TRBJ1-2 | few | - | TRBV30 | CASPRRDYGYTF | TGTGCCTCTCCCCGGCGTGACTATGGCTACACCTTC
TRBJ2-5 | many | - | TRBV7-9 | CASSLAGVPQAQYF | TGTGCCAGCAGCTTAGCGGGGGTACCCCAGGCCCAGTACTTC
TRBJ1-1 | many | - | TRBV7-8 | CASSSTAGAYTEAFF | TGTGCCAGCAGCTCGACCGCGGGCGCCTACACTGAAGCTTTCTTT
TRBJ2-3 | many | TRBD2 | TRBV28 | CASSAGTSGDTQYF | TGTGCCAGCAGTGCCGGGACTAGCGGTGATACGCAGTATTTT
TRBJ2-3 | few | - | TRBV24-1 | CATTPRGADTQYF | TGTGCCACCACCCCGAGGGGGGCAGATACGCAGTATTTT
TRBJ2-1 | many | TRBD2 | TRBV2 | CASRLSGLAGGIYNEQFF | TGTGCCAGCAGACTAAGTGGACTAGCGGGGGGTATCTACAATGAGCAGTTCTTC
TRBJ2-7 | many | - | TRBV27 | CASSLTGSTYEQYF | TGTGCCAGCAGCCTGACAGGTTCGACCTACGAGCAGTACTTC
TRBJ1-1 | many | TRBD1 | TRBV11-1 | CASSYRQGSVNTEAFF | TGTGCCAGCAGCTATCGACAGGGGAGTGTGAACACTGAAGCTTTCTTT
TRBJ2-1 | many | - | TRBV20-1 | CSAQLAGRNEQFF | TGCAGTGCCCAGCTGGCGGGCCGCAATGAGCAGTTCTTC
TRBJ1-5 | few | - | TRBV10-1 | CASSDGGQPQHF | TGCGCCAGCAGTGACGGGGGACAGCCCCAGCATTTT
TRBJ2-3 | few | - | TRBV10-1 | CAPEASTDTQYF | TGCGCCCCCGAGGCTAGCACAGATACGCAGTATTTT
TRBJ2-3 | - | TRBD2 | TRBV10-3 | CAISGAGTSFTDTQYF | TGTGCCATCAGTGGGGCCGGGACTAGCTTCACAGATACGCAGTATTTT
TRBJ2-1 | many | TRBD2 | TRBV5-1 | CASSEGLAGSLSSYNEQFF | TGCGCCAGCAGCGAAGGACTAGCGGGTAGCTTAAGCTCCTACAATGAGCAGTTCTTC
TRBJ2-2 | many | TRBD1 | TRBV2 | CASSGDRKGLGTGELFF | TGTGCCAGCAGTGGGGACAGGAAAGGCCTGGGGACCGGGGAGCTGTTTTTT
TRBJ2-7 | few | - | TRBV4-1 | CASSQDTGGAYEQYF | TGCGCCAGCAGCCAAGATACAGGGGGGGCCTACGAGCAGTACTTC
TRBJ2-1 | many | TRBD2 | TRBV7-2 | CASTAGYNEQFF | TGTGCCAGCACAGCGGGATACAATGAGCAGTTCTTC
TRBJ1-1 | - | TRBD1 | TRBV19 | CASGQGRSEAFF | TGTGCCAGCGGACAGGGTCGCTCTGAAGCTTTCTTT
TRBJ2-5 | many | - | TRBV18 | CASSPAGTQETQYF | TGTGCCAGCTCCCCCGCAGGGACCCAAGAGACCCAGTACTTC
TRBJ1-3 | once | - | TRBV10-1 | CASSGSISGSTIYF | TGCGCCAGCTCTGGCAGCATCTCTGGAAGCACCATATATTTT
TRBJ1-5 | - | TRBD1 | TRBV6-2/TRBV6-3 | CASRGTGGHQPQHF | TGTGCCAGCAGAGGGACAGGGGGGCACCAGCCCCAGCATTTT